This passage covers 8 T cell receptor beta chains from one sample sequenced in a study of T cells after yellow fever vaccination. MiXCR was run by TCRdb on the 5' RACE reads, yielding one entry per CDR3 protein. The table lists roughly 170,000 distinct CDR3 sequences, 7% to 10% of them singletons. Sequenced material: CD8+ T cells sorted from PBMCs, taken 45 days after the yellow fever booster vaccination. The receptor source for this set is a young man who received the YFV17D yellow fever vaccine.

A few counts support this clonotype. V and J are TRBV6-1 and TRBJ2-7; D might be TRBD1 (5 bases). CDR3 length: 14 residues. The germline CDR1 and CDR2 sequences are MNHNS and SASEGT. Trimming stripped 8 bases from V and 4 bases from J, with 18 bases between. CDR3: CASLILDTPYEQYF. The CDR3 DNA follows: TGTGCCAGCTTGATATTGGACACACCATACGAGCAGTACTTC.

This clonotype was counted a few times. The gene calls are TRBV11-2 and TRBJ2-5; no reliable D call. V lost 1 base to trimming and J lost 0 bases, with 6 bases between them. The CDR3 contains 14 residues. Germline CDR1 and CDR2: SGHAT and FQNNGV. CDR3 amino acids: CASSLARYQETQYF. The DNA of the CDR3 is TGTGCCAGCAGCTTAGCCCGGTACCAAGAGACCCAGTACTTC.

This clonotype appeared a few times. V and J are TRBV12-3 or TRBV12-4 and TRBJ1-2; 9 bases fit TRBD1. This CDR3 region has 15 residues. V shed 5 bases, J shed 2 bases, and the junction held 6 bases outside the gene matches. CDR3 bases: TGTGCCAGCAGTAACAACGACAGGGGGAACTATGGCTACACCTTC. This gives the protein CASSNNDRGNYGYTF.

In its sample, this clonotype was seen many times. The chain links TRBV4-1 to TRBJ1-5; TRBD1 might be the D (6 bases). Per germline, CDR1 MGHRA and CDR2 YSYEKL. The CDR3 runs to 17 residues. V was trimmed by 5 bases and J by 0 bases, leaving 17 bases between them. This CDR3 reads CASSIRPGEYSNQPQHF. CDR3 nucleotide sequence: TGCGCCAGCAGCATCCGTCCAGGGGAGTATAGCAATCAGCCCCAGCATTTT.

This clonotype has at least ten counts. The chain recombines TRBV7-6 with TRBJ2-3, with D possibly being TRBD2 (5 bases). Per the germline V gene, CDR1 is SGHVS and CDR2 is FNYEAQ. Between the trimmed V and J ends, which lost 3 bases and 2 bases, there was a span of 12 bases. The CDR3 contains 15 residues. The CDR3 spells CASSLSSSYTDTQYF. CDR3 coding DNA: TGTGCCAGCAGCTTGTCTAGCTCCTACACAGATACGCAGTATTTT.

This clonotype was observed at least ten times. The V call is TRBV5-1, the J call TRBJ2-2, with 7 bases aligning to TRBD1. The junction had 4 bases not matched to a gene; V was cut back by 2 bases and J by 6 bases. From germline, CDR1 is SGHRS and CDR2 YFSETQ. This CDR3 has 14 residues. CDR3 in DNA: TGCGCCAGCAGCTTTCGACAGGGAGCCGGGGAGCTGTTTTTT. Translation: CASSFRQGAGELFF. Based on the CDR3 plus reference TRBV5-1 and TRBJ2-2, the full variable domain is KAGVTQTPRYLIKTRGQQVTLSCSPISGHRSVSWYQQTPGQGLQFLFEYFSETQRNKGNFPGRFSGRQFSNSRSEMNVSTLELGDSALYLCASSFRQGAGELFFGEGSRLTVL.

In its sample, this clonotype was seen a few times. The chain couples TRBV3-1 to TRBJ2-3; D gene uncertain. V lost 4 bases, J lost 14 bases, and 16 bases lay in between. Germline CDR1 reads LGHDT; CDR2 reads YNNKEL (reference sequence). The CDR3 is made up of 12 amino acids. The CDR3 protein is CASSPERSPRYF. The CDR3 DNA reads TGTGCCAGCAGCCCGGAGCGTTCCCCCCGGTATTTT.

This clonotype came up many times. DNA of the CDR3: TGCGCCAGCAGCCAAGATAACTACAGGGGGTCCTACGAGCAGTACTTC. Translating gives CASSQDNYRGSYEQYF. The V call is TRBV4-3, the J call TRBJ2-7; 8 bases line up with TRBD1. V lost 0 bases to trimming and J lost 1 base; unmatched junction nucleotides: 5. The CDR3 spans 16 residues. Per the germline V gene, CDR1 is LGHNA and CDR2 is YSLEER.